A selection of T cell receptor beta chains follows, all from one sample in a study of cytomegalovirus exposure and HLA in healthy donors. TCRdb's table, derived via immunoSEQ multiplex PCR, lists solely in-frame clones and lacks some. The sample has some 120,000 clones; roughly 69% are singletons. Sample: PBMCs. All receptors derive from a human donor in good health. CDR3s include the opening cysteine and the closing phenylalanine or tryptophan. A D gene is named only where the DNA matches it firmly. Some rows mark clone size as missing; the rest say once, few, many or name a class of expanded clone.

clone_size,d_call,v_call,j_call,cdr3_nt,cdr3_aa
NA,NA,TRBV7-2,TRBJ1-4,TGTGCCAGCAGCTTAGCCGCAGGGGTCTCGGGGAATGAAAAACTGTTTTTT,CASSLAAGVSGNEKLFF
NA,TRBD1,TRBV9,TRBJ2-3,TGTGCCAGCAGCCTTCAACAGGGGTGGCCAGATACGCAGTATTTT,CASSLQQGWPDTQYF
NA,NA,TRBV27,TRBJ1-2,TGTGCCAGCGGTTTCCAGGGCAACTATGGCTACACCTTC,CASGFQGNYGYTF
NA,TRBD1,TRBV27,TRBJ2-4,TGTGCCAGCAGTATGCAGGGGGCCGAAAACATTCAGTACTTC,CASSMQGAENIQYF
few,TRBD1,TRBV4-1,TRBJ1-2,TGCGCCAGCAGCCAAGACTCAGGGGGCTCGGGCTATGGCTACACCTTC,CASSQDSGGSGYGYTF
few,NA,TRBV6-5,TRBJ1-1,TGTGCCAGCATTGACTTGGCCCGCCGGAGCACTGAAGCTTTCTTT,CASIDLARRSTEAFF
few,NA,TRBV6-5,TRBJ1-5,TGTGCCAGCAGTTACACCTTCGGGGGCAATCAGCCCCAGCATTTT,CASSYTFGGNQPQHF
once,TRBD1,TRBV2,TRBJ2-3,TGTGCCAGCAGCGGGACAGCGAAGACGCAGTATTTT,CASSGTAKTQYF
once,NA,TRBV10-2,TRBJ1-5,TGCGCCAGCAGTGCGGGACTTCTTAATCAGCCCCAGCATTTT,CASSAGLLNQPQHF
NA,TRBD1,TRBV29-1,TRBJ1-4,TGCAGCGTTGAAGTAGGACAGGGGGCGGCTAATGAAAAACTGTTTTTT,CSVEVGQGAANEKLFF
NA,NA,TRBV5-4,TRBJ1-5,TGTGCCAGCAGACCGGACATTTATAGCAATCAGCCCCAGCATTTT,CASRPDIYSNQPQHF
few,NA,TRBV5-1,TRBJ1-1,TGCGCCAGCAGCTACCTTTCGGGCACTGAAGCTTTCTTT,CASSYLSGTEAFF
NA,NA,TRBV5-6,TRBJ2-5,TGTGCCAGCAGCTTGAGAGGGGGTGGGGAGACCCAGTACTTC,CASSLRGGGETQYF
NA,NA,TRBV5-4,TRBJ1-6,TGTGCCAGCAGCTTGGTTACATCTATTACTAGCTCCTATAATTCACCCCTCCACTTT,CASSLVTSITSSYNSPLHF
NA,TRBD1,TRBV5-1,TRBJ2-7,TGCGCCAGCAGCTTGGGAGACAGGGACGAGCAGTACTTC,CASSLGDRDEQYF
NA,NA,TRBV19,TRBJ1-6,TGTGCCAGTAGTATCGTCCGGGGGGAGTATAATTCACCCCTCCACTTT,CASSIVRGEYNSPLHF
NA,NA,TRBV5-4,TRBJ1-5,TGTGCCAGCAGCTTGGAGGGAGGTGGCCAGCCCCAGCATTTT,CASSLEGGGQPQHF
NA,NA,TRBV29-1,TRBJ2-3,TGCAGCGCTGGGTGGCAGGTCCCAGATACGCAGTATTTT,CSAGWQVPDTQYF
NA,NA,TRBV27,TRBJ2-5,TGTGCCAGCAGACCCCCTCGGGGACTCCGGGACGAGACCCAGTACTTC,CASRPPRGLRDETQYF
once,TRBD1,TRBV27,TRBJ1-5,TGTGCCAGCAGTTTATGGGCAGGGGGTAATCAGCCCCAGCATTTT,CASSLWAGGNQPQHF
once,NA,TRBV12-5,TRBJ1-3,TGTGCTAGTGCCCTGGACACGGCGAACACCATATATTTT,CASALDTANTIYF
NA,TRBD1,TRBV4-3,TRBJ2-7,TGCGCCAGCAGCCAAGATCGGGTAATCCGGGACAGAACAGGCGAGCAGTACTTC,CASSQDRVIRDRTGEQYF
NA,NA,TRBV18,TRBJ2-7,TGTGCCAGCTCACCACCGGGGCGGCCTCTCTACGAGCAGTACTTC,CASSPPGRPLYEQYF